This TCR beta chain derives from a study of cytomegalovirus exposure and HLA in healthy donors. Study context: There were fewer than 130 million unique TCR beta sequences, drawn from about 190 million T cells, in an earlier analysis. The study's findings and limits: Per a later analysis, 18,000 or so TCR beta sequences showed association with HLA alleles at 0.05 false discovery rate. The study designated around 150 TCR beta chains cytomegalovirus-associated.

The PCR employed 60 Vbeta primers together with 13 Jbeta primers. The assay was immunoSEQ multiplex PCR, and TCRdb's table has in-frame clones only and misses some. Among roughly 150,000 clones, around 72% were seen once, and the ten largest hold approximately 1.4%. As to this clone: No antigen is known for it.

Sequenced input: PBMCs. This TCR derives from a young man in good health and CMV-seronegative.

The CDR3 is CASSVGGVNYGYTF. CDR3 nucleotides: TGTGCCAGCAGCGTAGGGGGAGTAAACTATGGCTACACCTTC. This chain links TRBV9 with TRBJ1-2; no clear D. Trimming removed 0 bases from V and 2 bases from J, with 8 bases in between. Germline CDR1 SGDLS, CDR2 YYNGEE. The CDR3 consists of 14 residues.